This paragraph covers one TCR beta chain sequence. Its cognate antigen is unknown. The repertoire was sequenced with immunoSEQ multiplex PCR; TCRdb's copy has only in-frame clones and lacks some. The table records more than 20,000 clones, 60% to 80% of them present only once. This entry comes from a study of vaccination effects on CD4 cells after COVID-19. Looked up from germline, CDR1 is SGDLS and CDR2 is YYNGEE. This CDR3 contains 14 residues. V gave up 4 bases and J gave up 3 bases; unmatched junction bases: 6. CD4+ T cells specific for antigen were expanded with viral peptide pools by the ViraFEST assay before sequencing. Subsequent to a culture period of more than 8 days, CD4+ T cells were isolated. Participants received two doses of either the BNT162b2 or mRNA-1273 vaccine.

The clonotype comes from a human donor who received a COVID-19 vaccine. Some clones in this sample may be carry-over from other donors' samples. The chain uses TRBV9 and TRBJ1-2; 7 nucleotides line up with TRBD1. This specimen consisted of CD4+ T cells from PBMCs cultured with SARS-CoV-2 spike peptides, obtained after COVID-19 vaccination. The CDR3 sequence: CASSPAGQDYGYTF. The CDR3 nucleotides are TGTGCCAGCAGCCCCGCCGGACAGGACTATGGCTACACCTTC.